This TCR beta chain was profiled in a study of blood T cell repertoires in COVID-19 (dated by TCRdb to 2019 to 2021). General notes on the study: Samples covering the acute and convalescent phases of COVID-19 were provided by collaborators in the United States, Italy and Spain. The dataset comprised deeply sampled blood TCRbeta repertoires from subjects exposed to, actively infected with, or recovered from COVID-19. The material from the prospective study consisted of cDNA or gDNA derived from T cells, B-cell-depleted T cells, or PBMCs. The samples were drawn from two sources: the first 160 participants of the ongoing ImmuneRACE study, and fewer than 1,500 subjects contributed by 6 global collaborators. The repertoires were made available in a free public database intended to serve as a resource for research on the immune response to SARS-CoV-2. Where available, HLA class I and class II types were taken from metadata supplied by the sample provider and were not determined by assay-based typing. A de-identified subject ID, COVID-19 status, age in years and sex were almost always included in the sample metadata. Study-wide findings and limitations: How much clinical and demographic metadata was included differed by source and by participant, and the metadata was provided uncurated.

The CDR3 sequence holds 13 residues, the cysteine and phenylalanine included. The CDR3 DNA has 39 bases and is translated from base 1. V and J lose 11 bases and 2 bases, and a span of 14 bases separates them. As encoded in the germline V gene (reference sequence), CDR1 is MNHEY while CDR2 is SMNVEV. TCRbeta CDR3 regions were amplified from genomic DNA using the immunoSEQ Assay, a bias-controlled multiplex PCR. The paper's data handling went like this. Within the assay, amplification of reference gene primers was used to estimate how many nucleated cells each sample contained. To quantify the absolute abundance of each unique TCRbeta CDR3 rearrangement, sequence reads were collapsed and filtered. For each sample, productive Simpson clonality was calculated as the square root of Simpson's diversity index across productive rearrangements. TCRdb holds this immuneACCESS table with in-frame rearrangements only. Some clones are missing; in checked studies, unresolved V genes explain under half, and the rest has no known cause. V, J and clone size reflect that table, while D and trimming were determined from the DNA. The sample table shows 200,000 to 250,000 clones, and around 90% are seen once. The biggest ten clones account for over 13% of the sample.

As concerns this clone: Its cognate antigen has yet to be identified. Per-base quality was not reported, and no clone a single base away is much larger than it.

In the prospective study, participants were about 18 to 90 years old, resided in approximately 22 geographic areas of the United States, and were enrolled through a virtual design. In the prospective study, participants were assigned to cohorts based on the clinical history participants reported in a screening survey and a study questionnaire. A participant counted as exposed if, within 2 weeks of entering the study, that participant had been in contact with someone who had a PCR-confirmed or clinician-diagnosed COVID-19 case. In the prospective study, whole blood, serum and a nasopharyngeal or oropharyngeal swab were collected from each participant by mobile phlebotomists. Participants in the prospective study had the option to provide additional blood draws and questionnaires over an approximately 2-month period. Prospective study blood samples were shipped either frozen or at room temperature before DNA extraction.

The TCR comes from a man aged 30-40 years who had been exposed to COVID-19. Here the chain combines TRBV27 and TRBJ2-3; the D gene lacks a confident call. The sample taken for sequencing was PBMCs or T cells enriched from blood (not recorded which). The nucleotides are TGTGCCGAGACGGAAGCGAACACAGATACGCAGTATTTT. Translated, this gives CAETEANTDTQYF.